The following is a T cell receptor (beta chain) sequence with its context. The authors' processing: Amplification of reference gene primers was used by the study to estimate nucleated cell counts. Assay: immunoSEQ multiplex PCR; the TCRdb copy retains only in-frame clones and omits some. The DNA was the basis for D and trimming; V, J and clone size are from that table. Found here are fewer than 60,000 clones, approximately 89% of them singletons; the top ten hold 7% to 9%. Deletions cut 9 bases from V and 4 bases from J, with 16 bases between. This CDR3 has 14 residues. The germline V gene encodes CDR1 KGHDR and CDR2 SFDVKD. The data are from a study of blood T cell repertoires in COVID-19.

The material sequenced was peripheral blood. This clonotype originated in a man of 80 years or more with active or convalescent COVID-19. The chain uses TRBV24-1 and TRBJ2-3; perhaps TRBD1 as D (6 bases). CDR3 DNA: TGTGCCACCTCAGGGGCGAGAGGTCCAGATACGCAGTATTTT. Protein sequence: CATSGARGPDTQYF.